Listed below are T cell receptor beta chains from one sample, sequenced in a study of CD8 T cells in ankylosing spondylitis. TCRdb ran MiXCR on the 5' RACE reads and lists one entry per CDR3 protein. The table has about 280,000 distinct CDR3 sequences, over 15% seen once. The sequencing sample was made of blood, either unsorted or a sorted T cell fraction (not recorded which). The receptor set was obtained from a male donor with ankylosing spondylitis or in good health (not recorded which). Both conserved end residues are part of each CDR3. Each record gives: CDR3 length, D gene, V gene, clone size, J gene, CDR3 DNA, CDR3 protein. The D gene is left open where the match is weak. Not all rows give a size; the values are once, few, many and, for expanded clones, a class.

length: 16
D: .
V: TRBV2
size: many
J: TRBJ1-2
DNA: TGTGCCAGCAGTGAACTAGACAGAGCAGGGAGGTATGGCTACACCTTC
CDR3: CASSELDRAGRYGYTF

length: 14
D: TRBD1
V: TRBV12-3/TRBV12-4
size: many
J: TRBJ1-1
DNA: TGTGCCAGCAGTCTCCAGGGGGCTGGGACTGAAGCTTTCTTT
CDR3: CASSLQGAGTEAFF

length: 16
D: TRBD2
V: TRBV12-3/TRBV12-4
size: .
J: TRBJ2-2
DNA: TGTGCCAGCAGTTTAACTAGCGGGATGAACACCGGGGAGCTGTTTTTT
CDR3: CASSLTSGMNTGELFF

length: 14
D: .
V: TRBV20-1
size: few
J: TRBJ1-1
DNA: TGCAGTGCTAGGTGGGTAGGGTCAAACACTGAAGCTTTCTTT
CDR3: CSARWVGSNTEAFF

length: 14
D: .
V: TRBV5-1
size: .
J: TRBJ2-2
DNA: TGCGCCAGCAACTCTGGGGGAAGCACCGGGGAGCTGTTTTTT
CDR3: CASNSGGSTGELFF

length: 16
D: TRBD2
V: TRBV10-3
size: .
J: TRBJ2-2
DNA: TGTGCCATCTTCGGGACTAGCGGAACGAACACCGGGGAGCTGTTTTTT
CDR3: CAIFGTSGTNTGELFF

length: 15
D: .
V: TRBV24-1
size: many
J: TRBJ2-1
DNA: TGTGCCACCAGTGTCATGAGGGGGAGACTCAATGAGCAGTTCTTC
CDR3: CATSVMRGRLNEQFF

length: 15
D: .
V: TRBV15
size: once
J: TRBJ2-2
DNA: TGTGCCACCAGCCGGTCCCTCGCGGACACCGGGGAGCTGTTTTTT
CDR3: CATSRSLADTGELFF

length: 15
D: TRBD2
V: TRBV27
size: .
J: TRBJ2-1
DNA: TGTGCCAGCAGTTTCGGGGGGATATCCTACAATGAGCAGTTCTTC
CDR3: CASSFGGISYNEQFF

length: 14
D: .
V: TRBV5-1
size: few
J: TRBJ1-4
DNA: TGCGCCAGCAGCTTGGAACAGTCCAATGAAAAACTGTTTTTT
CDR3: CASSLEQSNEKLFF

length: 16
D: TRBD2
V: TRBV5-1
size: few
J: TRBJ2-1
DNA: TGCGCCAGCAGCTTGTCGCCTAGCGGGAATTACAATGAGCAGTTCTTC
CDR3: CASSLSPSGNYNEQFF